Listed here are 15 T cell receptor beta chains from one sample, sequenced in a study of cytomegalovirus exposure and HLA in healthy donors. 60 Vbeta and 13 Jbeta primers were used in PCR. Sequenced by immunoSEQ multiplex PCR; TCRdb stores in-frame clones only, minus some. The table shows 150,000 to 200,000 clones, with roughly 76% occurring only once. Material for sequencing was PBMCs. The receptor set was obtained from a young woman in good health and CMV-seropositive.

The chain couples TRBV11-2 to TRBJ1-1; 10 bases map to TRBD1. Germline V gene lookup returns CDR1 SGHAT and CDR2 FQNNGV. The V segment lost 2 bases and the J segment 2 bases; nucleotides outside the gene matches: 5. CDR3 length: 16 residues. The CDR3 is CASSLTTTGGNTEAFF. CDR3 coding DNA: TGTGCCAGCAGCTTAACTACGACAGGGGGCAACACTGAAGCTTTCTTT.

The rearrangement links TRBV7-9 to TRBJ1-4, with D unclear. This CDR3 comprises 14 residues. Per germline, CDR1 SEHNR and CDR2 FQNEAQ (reference sequence). Trimming stripped 3 bases from V and 2 bases from J, with 7 bases between. The CDR3: CASSFGGTNEKLFF. In DNA form, the CDR3 reads TGTGCCAGCAGCTTTGGAGGGACTAATGAAAAACTGTTTTTT. The full variable domain, with the rest looked up from reference TRBV7-9 and TRBJ1-4, is DTGVSQNPRHKITKRGQNVTFRCDPISEHNRLYWYRQTLGQGPEFLTYFQNEAQLEKSRLLSDRFSAERPKGSFSTLEIQRTEQGDSAMYLCASSFGGTNEKLFFGSGTQLSVL.

The V call is TRBV5-4, the J call TRBJ2-7, with D tentatively TRBD2 (5 bases). CDR3 length equals 13 residues. Germline V gene lookup returns CDR1 SGHNT and CDR2 YYREEE (reference sequence). The germline V and J ends were trimmed by 4 bases and 2 bases, with 10 bases remaining between them. The CDR3 loop is CASSRGKTYEQYF. In DNA, the CDR3 is TGTGCCAGCAGCAGAGGGAAGACCTACGAGCAGTACTTC. Variable domain in full (rest from reference TRBV5-4 and TRBJ2-7): ETGVTQSPTHLIKTRGQQVTLRCSSQSGHNTVSWYQQALGQGPQFIFQYYREEENGRGNFPPRFSGLQFPNYSSELNVNALELDDSALYLCASSRGKTYEQYFGPGTRLTVT.

The chain combines TRBV6-5 with TRBJ1-6; D perhaps matches TRBD1 (5 bases). The germline CDR1 and CDR2 sequences are MNHEY and SVGAGI. Deletions cut 6 bases from V and 7 bases from J, with 10 bases between. The CDR3 has 13 amino acids. CDR3 sequence reads: CASRRQINSPLHF. The CDR3 DNA is TGTGCCAGCAGGCGACAGATCAATTCACCCCTCCACTTT.

The chain uses TRBV7-6 and TRBJ2-3; 11 nucleotides align to TRBD2. J was trimmed by 0 bases and V by 5 bases; bases with no gene match: 16. CDR1 and CDR2 (germline): SGHVS, FNYEAQ. CDR3 length: 20 residues. The CDR3 sequence: CASSRTAQPGLADSTDTQYF. The DNA of the CDR3 is TGTGCCAGCAGCCGCACGGCTCAACCGGGACTAGCGGATAGCACAGATACGCAGTATTTT.

The V call is TRBV2, the J call TRBJ2-4; D ambiguous. The CDR3 is made up of 14 amino acids. The V and J ends lost 8 bases and 0 bases respectively, with 11 bases between them. Per the germline V gene, CDR1 is SNHLY and CDR2 is FYNNEI. The CDR3 nucleotides read TGTGCCAGCGTCGTCTCTCTAGCCAAAAACATTCAGTACTTC. Its protein product is CASVVSLAKNIQYF.

The chain has TRBV5-6 and TRBJ1-3; D unresolved. V was trimmed by 1 base and J by 0 bases, leaving 8 bases between them. CDR3 length: 15 residues. CDR1 SGHDT and CDR2 YYEEEE come from the germline V gene. The CDR3 coding sequence is TGTGCCAGCAGCTTGTACAGTCACTCTGGAAACACCATATATTTT. Translated: CASSLYSHSGNTIYF.

This chain joins TRBV4-2 and TRBJ2-7; D unclear. Germline V gene data show CDR1 as LGHNA and CDR2 as YNFKEQ. Trimming removed 1 base from V and 4 bases from J, with 11 bases in between. The CDR3 has 14 amino acids. The CDR3 DNA reads as TGTGCCAGCAGCCAAGTTGGTGCGGCGTACGAGCAGTACTTC. Translation: CASSQVGAAYEQYF.

This clone was picked up a small number of times. The chain employs TRBV5-4 and TRBJ1-1; weak D call: TRBD1 (5 bases). The CDR3 is 14 amino acids. The ends were cut back, 0 bases at V and 7 bases at J, with 13 bases in the middle. Germline values: CDR1 SGHNT, CDR2 YYREEE (reference sequence). This chain's CDR3 is CASSLDGGDFEAFF. The CDR3 DNA sequence: TGTGCCAGCAGCTTGGATGGGGGGGATTTTGAAGCTTTCTTT.

CDR3 bases: TGTGCCAGTAGTATAGTTGCGGGGCGCGTCTATGGCTACACCTTC. Residues: CASSIVAGRVYGYTF. V and J are TRBV19 and TRBJ1-2; tentatively, D is TRBD1 (5 bases). The germline CDR1 and CDR2 sequences are LNHDA and SQIVND (reference sequence). This CDR3 has 15 residues. The ends were cut back, 1 base at V and 4 bases at J, with 13 bases in the middle.

This rearrangement joins TRBV11-2 to TRBJ1-2; the match to TRBD1 covers 8 bases. With 5 bases clipped from V and 6 bases from J, the junction kept 5 bases outside the gene matches. The CDR3 runs 13 residues. Germline CDR1 and CDR2: SGHAT and FQNNGV. The CDR3 sequence is CASSETGVHGYTF. DNA for the CDR3: TGTGCCAGCAGCGAGACAGGGGTCCATGGCTACACCTTC.

About this clone itself: This specimen includes other DNA sequences encoding the same CDR3. The J gene is TRBJ2-3, the V gene TRBV15; D may be TRBD2 (7 bases). CDR3 length equals 15 residues. V was cut by 9 bases and J by 5 bases, with 21 bases left in between. Germline V gene sequence: CDR1 LNHNV, CDR2 YYDKDF (reference sequence). The CDR3 coding sequence is TGTGCCACGGTCCAAGGGGGGGCTTTCGAAGATACGCAGTATTTT. Amino acid sequence: CATVQGGAFEDTQYF.

This chain uses TRBV6-1 with TRBJ1-3, with 7 positions matching TRBD1. CDR3 length: 14 amino acids. The V segment lost 5 bases and the J segment 0 bases; nucleotides outside the gene matches: 1. CDR1 and CDR2 from the germline V gene are MNHNS and SASEGT. The CDR3 protein is CASSRQGSGNTIYF. CDR3 DNA: TGTGCCAGCAGTAGACAGGGCTCTGGAAACACCATATATTTT.

The chain joins TRBV2 to TRBJ2-3, with 7 nucleotides matching TRBD1. The V gene's germline CDR1 is SNHLY and CDR2 FYNNEI. CDR3 length equals 17 residues. V shed 8 bases, J shed 1 base, and the junction held 15 bases outside the gene matches. The CDR3 DNA is TGTGCCAGCGGAGTACTATTACAGGGGTTTGGCACAGATACGCAGTATTTT. This codes for CASGVLLQGFGTDTQYF. Drawing the rest from reference TRBV2 and TRBJ2-3, the complete variable domain is EPEVTQTPSHQVTQMGQEVILRCVPISNHLYFYWYRQILGQKVEFLVSFYNNEISEKSEIFDDQFSVERPDGSNFTLKIRSTKLEDSAMYFCASGVLLQGFGTDTQYFGPGTRLTVL.

V is TRBV27 and J is TRBJ2-7, with a possible D match to TRBD2 (6 bases). Germline loops: CDR1 MNHEY, CDR2 SMNVEV (reference sequence). The CDR3 is made up of 16 amino acids. Trimming cost V 2 bases and J 6 bases, with 20 bases left between them. The CDR3 nucleotides read TGTGCCAGCAGTTTAAGCGGAGGGCAGGGACGTCTCGAGCAGTACTTC. It encodes CASSLSGGQGRLEQYF.